The entry below describes one TCR beta chain. The entry originates in a study of blood T cells in healthy people across ages. RNA extraction gave at least 5 micrograms of total RNA per sample. A second PCR of roughly 7 to 11 cycles used a sample-barcoded 5' primer and a J-beta primer mix. TCRdb itself ran the 5' RACE reads through MiXCR, one entry per CDR3 protein. Found here are 800,000 to 950,000 distinct CDR3 sequences, just under 30% of them singletons; the top ten hold 10% to 13%. Trimming shortened V by 7 bases and J by 2 bases, and 11 bases separated the two germline ends. CDR1 LNHDA and CDR2 SQIVND come from the germline V gene (reference sequence). This CDR3 has 13 residues. Another study also made use of these data, one on T cells of mothers and their children.

This chain links TRBV19 with TRBJ1-2; D might be TRBD1 (5 bases). The TCR comes from a woman aged 40 to 49 in good health. Sequenced sample: blood. The CDR3 sequence: CASNAGTNYGYTF. CDR3 nucleotide sequence: TGTGCCAGTAATGCTGGGACCAACTATGGCTACACCTTC.